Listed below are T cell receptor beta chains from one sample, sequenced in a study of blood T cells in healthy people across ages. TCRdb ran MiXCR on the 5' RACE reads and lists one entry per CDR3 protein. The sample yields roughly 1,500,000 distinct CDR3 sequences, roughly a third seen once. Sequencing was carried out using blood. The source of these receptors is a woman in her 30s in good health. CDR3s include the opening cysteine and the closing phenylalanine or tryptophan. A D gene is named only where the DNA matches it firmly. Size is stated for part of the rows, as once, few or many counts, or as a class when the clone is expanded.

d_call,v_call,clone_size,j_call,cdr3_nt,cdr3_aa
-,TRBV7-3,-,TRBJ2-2,TGTGCCAGCAGACAAGCGAACACCGGGGAGCTGTTTTTT,CASRQANTGELFF
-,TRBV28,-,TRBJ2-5,TGTGCCAGCAGTTTCTCGGGTAGCGCTCAAGGGACCCAGTACTTC,CASSFSGSAQGTQYF
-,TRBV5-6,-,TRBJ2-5,TGTGCCAGCAGCTCGTGGACAGGCGGGGTTGGAGAGACCCAGTACTTC,CASSSWTGGVGETQYF
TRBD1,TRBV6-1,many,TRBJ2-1,TGTGCCAGCAGTAAAGACAGGGCCCTTGGCAATGAGCAGTTCTTC,CASSKDRALGNEQFF
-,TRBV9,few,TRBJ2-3,TGTGCCAGCAGCGCCCGCCGCACAGATACGCAGTATTTT,CASSARRTDTQYF
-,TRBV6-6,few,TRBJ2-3,TGTGCCAGCACGCTGCATGCGGGACCGAGCACAGATACGCAGTATTTT,CASTLHAGPSTDTQYF
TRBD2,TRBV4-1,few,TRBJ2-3,TGCGCCAGCAGCCAAGGGAGGACTAGCGGGAGGTCTAGCACAGATACGCAGTATTTT,CASSQGRTSGRSSTDTQYF
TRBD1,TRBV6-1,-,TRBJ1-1,TGTGCCAGCACCCAGGAGGACAGGGTCAGCACTGAAGCTTTCTTT,CASTQEDRVSTEAFF
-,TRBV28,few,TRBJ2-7,TGTGCCAGCAGCCCTAGCTTCTACGAGCAGTACTTC,CASSPSFYEQYF
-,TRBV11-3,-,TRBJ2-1,TGTGCCAGCAGCCACTCAACCCCCTCCCCGTTCTTC,CASSHSTPSPFF
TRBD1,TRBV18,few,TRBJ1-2,TGTGCCAGCTCACCCCCGTTGACTCACAGGGGCCATGGCTACACCTTC,CASSPPLTHRGHGYTF
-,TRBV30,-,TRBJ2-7,TGTGCCTCGGTGGGTGCGGCTCACGAGCAGTACTTC,CASVGAAHEQYF
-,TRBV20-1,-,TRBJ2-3,TGCAGTGCTACTAGAGGGGGGAGCACAGATACGCAGTATTTT,CSATRGGSTDTQYF
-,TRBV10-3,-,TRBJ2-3,TGTGCCATCAGTGGACCGGGACTGGCCTACACAGATACGCAGTATTTT,CAISGPGLAYTDTQYF
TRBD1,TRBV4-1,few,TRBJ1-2,TGCGCCAGCAGCCAAGAAGGACAGGCCCGCTATGGCTACACCTTC,CASSQEGQARYGYTF
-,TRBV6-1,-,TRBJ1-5,TGTGCCAGCAAAACAGGGAGCGGAAGCAATCAGCCCCAGCATTTT,CASKTGSGSNQPQHF